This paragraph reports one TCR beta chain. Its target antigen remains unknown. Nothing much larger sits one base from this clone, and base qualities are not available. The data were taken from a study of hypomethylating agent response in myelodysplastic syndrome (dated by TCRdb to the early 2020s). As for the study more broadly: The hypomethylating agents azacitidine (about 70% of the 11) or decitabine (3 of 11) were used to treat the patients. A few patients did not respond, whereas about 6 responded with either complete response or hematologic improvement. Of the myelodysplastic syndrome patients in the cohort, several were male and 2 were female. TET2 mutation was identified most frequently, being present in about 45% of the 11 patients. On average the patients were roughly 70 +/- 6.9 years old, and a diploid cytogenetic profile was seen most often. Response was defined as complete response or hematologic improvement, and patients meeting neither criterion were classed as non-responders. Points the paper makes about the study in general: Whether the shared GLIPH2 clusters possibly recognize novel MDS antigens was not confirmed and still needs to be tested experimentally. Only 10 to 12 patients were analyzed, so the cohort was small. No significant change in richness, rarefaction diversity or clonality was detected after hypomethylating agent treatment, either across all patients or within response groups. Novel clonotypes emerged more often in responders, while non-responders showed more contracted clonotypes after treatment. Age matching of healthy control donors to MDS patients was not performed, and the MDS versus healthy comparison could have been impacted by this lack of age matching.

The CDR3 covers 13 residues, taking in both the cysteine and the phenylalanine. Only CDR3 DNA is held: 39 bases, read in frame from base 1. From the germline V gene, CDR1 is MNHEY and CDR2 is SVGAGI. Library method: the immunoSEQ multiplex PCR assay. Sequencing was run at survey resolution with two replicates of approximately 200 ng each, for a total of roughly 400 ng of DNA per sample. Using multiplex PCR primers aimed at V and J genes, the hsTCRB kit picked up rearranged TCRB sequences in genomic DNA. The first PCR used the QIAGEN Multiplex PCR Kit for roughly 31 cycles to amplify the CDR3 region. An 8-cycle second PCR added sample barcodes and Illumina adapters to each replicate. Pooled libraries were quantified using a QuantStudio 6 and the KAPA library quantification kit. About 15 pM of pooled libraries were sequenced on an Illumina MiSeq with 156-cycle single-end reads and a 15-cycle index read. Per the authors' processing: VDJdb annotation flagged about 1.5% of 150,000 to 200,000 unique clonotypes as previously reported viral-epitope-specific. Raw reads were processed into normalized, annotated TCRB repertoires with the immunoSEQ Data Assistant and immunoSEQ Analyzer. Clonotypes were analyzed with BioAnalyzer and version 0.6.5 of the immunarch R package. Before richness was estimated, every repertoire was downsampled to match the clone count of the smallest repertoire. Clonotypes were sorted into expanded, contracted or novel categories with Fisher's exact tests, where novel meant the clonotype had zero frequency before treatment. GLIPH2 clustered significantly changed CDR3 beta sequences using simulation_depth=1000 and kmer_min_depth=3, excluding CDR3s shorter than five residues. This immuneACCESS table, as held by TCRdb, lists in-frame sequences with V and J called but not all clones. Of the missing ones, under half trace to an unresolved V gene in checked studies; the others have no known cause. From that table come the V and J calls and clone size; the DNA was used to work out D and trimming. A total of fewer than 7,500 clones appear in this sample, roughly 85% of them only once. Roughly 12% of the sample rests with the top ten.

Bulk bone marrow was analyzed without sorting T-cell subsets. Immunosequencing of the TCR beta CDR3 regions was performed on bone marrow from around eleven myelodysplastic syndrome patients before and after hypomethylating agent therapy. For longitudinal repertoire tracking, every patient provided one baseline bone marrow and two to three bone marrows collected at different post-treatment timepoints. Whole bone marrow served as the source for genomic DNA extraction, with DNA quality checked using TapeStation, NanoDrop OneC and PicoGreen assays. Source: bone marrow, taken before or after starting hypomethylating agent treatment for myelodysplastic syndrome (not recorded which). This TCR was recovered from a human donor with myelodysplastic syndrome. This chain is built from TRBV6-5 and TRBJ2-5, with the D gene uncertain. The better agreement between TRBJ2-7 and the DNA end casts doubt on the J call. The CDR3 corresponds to CASSYAPGYEQYF. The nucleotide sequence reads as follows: TGTGCCAGCAGTTACGCCCCCGGGTACGAGCAGTACTTC.